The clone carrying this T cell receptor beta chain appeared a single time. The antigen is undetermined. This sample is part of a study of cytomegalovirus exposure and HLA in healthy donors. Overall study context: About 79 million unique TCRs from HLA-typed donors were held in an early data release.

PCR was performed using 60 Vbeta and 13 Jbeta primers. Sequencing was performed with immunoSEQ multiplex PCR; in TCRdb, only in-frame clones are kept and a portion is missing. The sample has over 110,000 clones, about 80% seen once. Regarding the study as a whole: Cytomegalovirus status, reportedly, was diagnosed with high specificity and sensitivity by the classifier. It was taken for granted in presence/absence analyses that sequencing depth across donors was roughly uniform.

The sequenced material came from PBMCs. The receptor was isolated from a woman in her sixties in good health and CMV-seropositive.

The CDR3 spells CASRLGGTDTQYF. The DNA of the CDR3 is TGCGCCAGCAGATTAGGGGGCACAGATACGCAGTATTTT. The gene calls are TRBV5-1 and TRBJ2-3; D is possibly TRBD1 (5 bases). CDR1 is SGHRS and CDR2 is YFSETQ in the germline V gene. V was pared by 5 bases and J by 1 base, with 8 bases between. CDR3 length equals 13 residues.